This paragraph reports one T cell receptor (beta chain). Its target is not known. The data belong to a study of Tregs in tolerant kidney transplant recipients. Clones were read by immunoSEQ multiplex PCR, and TCRdb kept only the in-frame ones, dropping some. The repertoire holds around 78,000 clones, with around 93% as singletons. Before regulatory T cell sorting, thawed PBMCs rested overnight at 37°C in around 180 IU/ml IL-2. Study observations and caveats: Biological reproducibility was not directly addressed in this study. The small number of patients limits these findings pending further validation.

This clonotype was sampled from a human donor who received a combined kidney and bone marrow transplant. Material: Tregs from blood, obtained before the transplant.

The CDR3 reads CASSLTDGRAADTQYF. The CDR3 DNA reads as TGTGCCAGCAGCTTAACAGACGGGAGGGCGGCAGATACGCAGTATTTT. The genes are TRBV7-3 and TRBJ2-3; TRBD2 matches 8 bases. With V trimmed by 0 bases and J by 4 bases, 6 bases remained unmatched. The CDR3 sequence is 16 residues long. CDR1 and CDR2 (germline): SGHTA, FQGTGA.